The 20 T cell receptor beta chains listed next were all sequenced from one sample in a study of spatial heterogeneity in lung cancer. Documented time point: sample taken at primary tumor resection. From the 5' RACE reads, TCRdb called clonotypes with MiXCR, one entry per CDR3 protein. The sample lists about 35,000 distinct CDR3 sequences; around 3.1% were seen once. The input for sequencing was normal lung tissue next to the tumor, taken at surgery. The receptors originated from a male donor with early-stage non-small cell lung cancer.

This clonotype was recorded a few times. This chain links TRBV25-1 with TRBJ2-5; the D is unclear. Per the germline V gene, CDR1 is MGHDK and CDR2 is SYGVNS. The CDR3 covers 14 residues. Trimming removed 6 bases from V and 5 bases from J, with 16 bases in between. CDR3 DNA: TGTGCCAGCAGCCTGTTTGGGGTATCGGAGACCCAGTACTTC. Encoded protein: CASSLFGVSETQYF.

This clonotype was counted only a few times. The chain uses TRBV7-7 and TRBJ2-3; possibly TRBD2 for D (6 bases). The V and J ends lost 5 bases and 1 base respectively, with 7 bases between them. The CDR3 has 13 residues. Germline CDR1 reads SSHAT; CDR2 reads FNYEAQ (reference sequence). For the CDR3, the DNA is TGTGCCAGCAGCCCTAGCGGCACAGATACGCAGTATTTT. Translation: CASSPSGTDTQYF.

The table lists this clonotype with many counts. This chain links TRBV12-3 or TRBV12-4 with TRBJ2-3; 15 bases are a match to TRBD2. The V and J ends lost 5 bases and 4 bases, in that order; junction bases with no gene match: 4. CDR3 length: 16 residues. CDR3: CASSRRTSGGADTQYF. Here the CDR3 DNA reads TGTGCCAGCAGTCGCCGGACTAGCGGGGGGGCAGATACGCAGTATTTT.

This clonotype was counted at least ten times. CDR3 residues: CASSPGLRGGGKFF. CDR3 sequence (DNA): TGCGCCAGCAGCCCAGGCTTGAGAGGGGGTGGAAAGTTCTTC. The V call is TRBV4-1, the J call TRBJ2-1; a weak D match, TRBD1 (6 bases). This CDR3 comprises 14 residues. Trimming removed 4 bases from V and 14 bases from J, with 21 bases in between. In germline, CDR1 is MGHRA, CDR2 YSYEKL.

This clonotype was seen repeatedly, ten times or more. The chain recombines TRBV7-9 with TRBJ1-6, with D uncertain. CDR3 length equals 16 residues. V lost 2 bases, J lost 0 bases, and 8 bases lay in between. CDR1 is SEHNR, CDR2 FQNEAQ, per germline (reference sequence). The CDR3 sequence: CASSLSSFSYNSPLHF. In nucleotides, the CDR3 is TGTGCCAGCAGCTTAAGCAGCTTCTCCTATAATTCACCCCTCCACTTT.

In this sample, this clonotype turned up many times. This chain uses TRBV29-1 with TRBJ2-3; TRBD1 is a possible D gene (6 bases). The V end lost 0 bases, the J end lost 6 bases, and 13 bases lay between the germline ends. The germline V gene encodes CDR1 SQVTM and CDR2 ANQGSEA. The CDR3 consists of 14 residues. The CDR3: CSVEDLTGWDTQYF. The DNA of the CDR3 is TGCAGCGTTGAAGATCTTACAGGGTGGGATACGCAGTATTTT.

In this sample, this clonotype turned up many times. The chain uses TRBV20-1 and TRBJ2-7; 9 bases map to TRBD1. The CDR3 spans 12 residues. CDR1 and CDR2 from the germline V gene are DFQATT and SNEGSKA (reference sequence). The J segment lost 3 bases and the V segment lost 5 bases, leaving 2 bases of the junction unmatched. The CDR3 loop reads CSAGTGSYEQYF. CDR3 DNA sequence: TGCAGTGCTGGGACAGGGAGCTACGAGCAGTACTTC.

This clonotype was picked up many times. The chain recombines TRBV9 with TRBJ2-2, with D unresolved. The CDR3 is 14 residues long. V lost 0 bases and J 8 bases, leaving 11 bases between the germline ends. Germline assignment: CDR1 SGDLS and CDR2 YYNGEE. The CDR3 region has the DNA TGTGCCAGCAGCGTAGATAGCCCCTTGGGGGAGCTGTTTTTT. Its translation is CASSVDSPLGELFF.

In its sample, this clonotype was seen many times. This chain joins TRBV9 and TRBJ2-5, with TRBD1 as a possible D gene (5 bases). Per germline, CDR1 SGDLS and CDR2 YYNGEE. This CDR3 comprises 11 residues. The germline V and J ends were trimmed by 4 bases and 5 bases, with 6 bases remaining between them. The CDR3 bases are TGTGCCAGCAGCCAGGGTGAGACCCAGTACTTC. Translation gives CASSQGETQYF.

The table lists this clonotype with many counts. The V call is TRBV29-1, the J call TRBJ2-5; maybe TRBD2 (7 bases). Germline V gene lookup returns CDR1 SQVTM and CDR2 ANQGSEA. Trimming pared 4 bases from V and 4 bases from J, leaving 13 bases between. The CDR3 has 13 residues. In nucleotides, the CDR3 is TGCAGCGTTGGAGGGGGGGCAGGAGAGACCCAGTACTTC. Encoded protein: CSVGGGAGETQYF.

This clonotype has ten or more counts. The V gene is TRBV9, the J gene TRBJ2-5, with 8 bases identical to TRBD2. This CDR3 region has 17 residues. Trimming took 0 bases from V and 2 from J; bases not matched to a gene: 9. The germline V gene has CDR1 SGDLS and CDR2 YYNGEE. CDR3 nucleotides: TGTGCCAGCAGCGTAGGAGCGACTAGCGATGGACAAGAGACCCAGTACTTC. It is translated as CASSVGATSDGQETQYF.

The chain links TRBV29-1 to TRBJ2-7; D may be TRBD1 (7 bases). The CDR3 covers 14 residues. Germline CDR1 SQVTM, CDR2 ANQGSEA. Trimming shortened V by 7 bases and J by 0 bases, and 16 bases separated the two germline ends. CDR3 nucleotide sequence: TGCAGCGGAAGGTCGGGGGACAGCTCCTACGAGCAGTACTTC. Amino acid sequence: CSGRSGDSSYEQYF.

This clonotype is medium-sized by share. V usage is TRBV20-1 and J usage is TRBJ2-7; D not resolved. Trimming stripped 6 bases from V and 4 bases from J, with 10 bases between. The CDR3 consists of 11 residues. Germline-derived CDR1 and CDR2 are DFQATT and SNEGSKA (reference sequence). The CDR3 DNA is TGCAGTGCCCCACTAAGGTACGAGCAGTACTTC. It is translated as CSAPLRYEQYF.

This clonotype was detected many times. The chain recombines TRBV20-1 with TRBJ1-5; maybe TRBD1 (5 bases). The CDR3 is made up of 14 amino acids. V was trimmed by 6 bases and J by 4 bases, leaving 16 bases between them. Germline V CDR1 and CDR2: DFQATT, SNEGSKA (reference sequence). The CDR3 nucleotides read TGCAGTGCCAGTACAGGAGGTAATAATCAGCCCCAGCATTTT. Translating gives CSASTGGNNQPQHF.

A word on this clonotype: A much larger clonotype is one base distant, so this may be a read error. CDR3 DNA sequence: TGTGCCAGCAGCAAGGGGACAGACTACGAGCAGTTCTTC. Protein sequence: CASSKGTDYEQFF. The chain combines TRBV9 with TRBJ2-7; 7 nucleotides align to TRBD1. The assigned J gene may be wrong: the sequence end matches TRBJ2-1 better. CDR1 SGDLS and CDR2 YYNGEE come from the germline V gene. The CDR3 consists of 13 residues.

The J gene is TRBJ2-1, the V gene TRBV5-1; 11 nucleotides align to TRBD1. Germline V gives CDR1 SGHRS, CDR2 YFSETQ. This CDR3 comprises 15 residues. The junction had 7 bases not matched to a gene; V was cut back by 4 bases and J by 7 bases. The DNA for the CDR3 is TGCGCCAGCAGCGGAGGACAGGGGGCACGTAATGAGCAGTTCTTC. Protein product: CASSGGQGARNEQFF.

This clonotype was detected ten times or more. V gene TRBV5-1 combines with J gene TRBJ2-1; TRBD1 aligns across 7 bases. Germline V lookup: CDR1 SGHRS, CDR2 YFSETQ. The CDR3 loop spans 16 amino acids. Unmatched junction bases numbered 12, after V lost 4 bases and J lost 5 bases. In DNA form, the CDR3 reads TGCGCCAGCAGCGTGCGACCGGGACAGACGAACAATGAGCAGTTCTTC. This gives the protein CASSVRPGQTNNEQFF.

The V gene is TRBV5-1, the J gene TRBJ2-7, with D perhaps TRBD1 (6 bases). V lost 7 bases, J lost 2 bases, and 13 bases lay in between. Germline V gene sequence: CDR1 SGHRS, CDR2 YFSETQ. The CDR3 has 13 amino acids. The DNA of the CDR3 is TGCGCCAGCGGGGAACAGGGCCCCTACGAGCAGTACTTC. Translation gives CASGEQGPYEQYF.

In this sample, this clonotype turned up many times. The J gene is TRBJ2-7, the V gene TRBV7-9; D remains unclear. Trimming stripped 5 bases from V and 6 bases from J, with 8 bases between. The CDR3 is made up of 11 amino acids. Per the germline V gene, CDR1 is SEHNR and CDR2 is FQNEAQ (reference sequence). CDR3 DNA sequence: TGTGCCAGCAGCCGGATACGCGAGCAGTACTTC. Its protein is CASSRIREQYF.

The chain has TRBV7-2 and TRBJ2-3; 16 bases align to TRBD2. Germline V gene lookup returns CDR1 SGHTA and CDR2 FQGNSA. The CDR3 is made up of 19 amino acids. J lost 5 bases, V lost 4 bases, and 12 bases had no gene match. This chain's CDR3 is CASSSPPGLAGGPGDTQYF. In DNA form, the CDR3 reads TGTGCCAGCAGCTCACCCCCGGGACTAGCGGGGGGGCCGGGAGATACGCAGTATTTT.